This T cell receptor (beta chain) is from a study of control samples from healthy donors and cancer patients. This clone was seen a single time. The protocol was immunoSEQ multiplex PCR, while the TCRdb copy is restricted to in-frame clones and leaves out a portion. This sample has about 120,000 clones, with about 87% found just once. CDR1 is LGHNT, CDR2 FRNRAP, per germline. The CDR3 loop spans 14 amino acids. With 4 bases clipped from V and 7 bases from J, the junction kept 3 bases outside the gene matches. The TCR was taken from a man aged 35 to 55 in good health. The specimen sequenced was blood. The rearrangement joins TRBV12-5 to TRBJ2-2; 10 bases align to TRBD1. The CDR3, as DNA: TGTGCTAGTGGTTCGACAGGGGGCAACGGGGAGCTGTTTTTT. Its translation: CASGSTGGNGELFF.